Following are 10 T cell receptor beta chains from one sample sequenced in a study of T cells in Graves' hyperthyroidism and ophthalmopathy (dated by TCRdb to between 2019 and 2020). Libraries were built with multiplex PCR. The sequencer was an Illumina HiSeq 2000. The TCR beta CDR3 regions were amplified from the RNA transcripts. The first round of RT-PCR for the TCR CDR3 was performed with the HTBI primer set and the Qiagen OneStep RT-PCR kit. TCRdb's own reprocessing of the public reads used fastp at Q25 and MiXCR and kept productive beta chains. Each entry is one CDR3 protein sequence, shown with its most common DNA and genes. The sample contains more than 550,000 distinct CDR3 sequences, around a sixth of them found a single time. Clones ranked in the top ten supply roughly 17% of the sample. The source material was blood. The source of these receptors is a woman aged 50 to 60 with Graves' hyperthyroidism that later progressed to Graves' ophthalmopathy.

This chain uses TRBV25-1 with TRBJ2-1; TRBD2 might be the D (6 bases). The CDR3 sequence is 15 residues long. Per germline, CDR1 MGHDK and CDR2 SYGVNS. V was cut by 7 bases and J by 5 bases, with 18 bases left in between. The CDR3 sequence: CASTKRGGVDNEQFF. CDR3 nucleotides: TGTGCCAGCACCAAGAGAGGCGGGGTAGACAATGAGCAGTTCTTC.

This clonotype was seen a few times. This chain uses TRBV11-3 with TRBJ2-3, with 7 positions matching TRBD1. The J segment lost 0 bases and the V segment lost 1 base, leaving 4 bases of the junction unmatched. CDR1 and CDR2 (germline): SGHNT, YENEEA. The CDR3 totals 16 residues. CDR3 bases: TGTGCCAGCAGCTTAGGGGACAGTCCTAGCACAGATACGCAGTATTTT. This codes for CASSLGDSPSTDTQYF.

This clonotype was counted between two and nine times. The rearrangement uses TRBV30 and TRBJ1-1; 7 positions match TRBD1. Per germline, CDR1 GTSNPN and CDR2 SVGIG (reference sequence). Germline trimming cut 3 bases from V and 5 bases from J; bases unmatched to any gene: 9. CDR3 length: 14 amino acids. This CDR3 is CAWSSDRVRTEAFF. The CDR3 nucleotides are TGTGCCTGGAGCTCCGACAGGGTTCGTACTGAAGCTTTCTTT.

This clonotype occurred many times. CDR3 in DNA: TGTGCCAGCAGCCAAAGACAGGACTCTGGAAACACCATATATTTT. Its translation is CASSQRQDSGNTIYF. This chain uses TRBV3-1 with TRBJ1-3; D possibly corresponds to TRBD1 (6 bases). The V end lost 2 bases, the J end lost 0 bases, and 8 bases lay between the germline ends. The CDR3 spans 15 residues. The germline CDR1 and CDR2 sequences are LGHDT and YNNKEL (reference sequence). Drawing the rest from reference TRBV3-1 and TRBJ1-3, the complete variable domain is DTAVSQTPKYLVTQMGNDKSIKCEQNLGHDTMYWYKQDSKKFLKIMFSYNNKELIINETVPNRFSPKSPDKAHLNLHINSLELGDSAVYFCASSQRQDSGNTIYFGEGSWLTVV.

This clonotype was observed at least ten times. This chain joins TRBV3-1 and TRBJ2-1, with TRBD2 identical over 7 bases. With V trimmed by 4 bases and J by 12 bases, 12 bases remained unmatched. The germline V gene has CDR1 LGHDT and CDR2 YNNKEL (reference sequence). The CDR3 consists of 14 residues. In DNA, the CDR3 is TGTGCCAGCAGCCTAAATCCCGAAGCGGGGTCGCAGTTCTTC. It is translated as CASSLNPEAGSQFF.

This clonotype was detected ten times or more. The chain links TRBV6-2 or TRBV6-3 to TRBJ1-2; D is uncertain. From germline, CDR1 is MNHEY and CDR2 SVGEGT. V shed 2 bases and J shed 6 bases, with 16 bases lying between them. The CDR3 is 15 amino acids. CDR3 in DNA: TGTGCCAGCAGTTACCCAGGACGGTTCGGGGATGGCTACACCTTC. It codes for CASSYPGRFGDGYTF.

The genes are TRBV5-5 and TRBJ2-7; 7 bases agree with TRBD1. Per the germline V gene, CDR1 is SGHKS and CDR2 is YYEKEE (reference sequence). J was trimmed by 1 base and V by 4 bases; bases with no gene match: 8. This CDR3 spans 15 amino acids. For the CDR3, the DNA is TGTGCCAGCAGCCTCGACAGGGTAACTTCCTACGAGCAGTACTTC. Protein: CASSLDRVTSYEQYF. The full variable domain, rest sourced from reference TRBV5-5 and TRBJ2-7, is DAGVTQSPTHLIKTRGQQVTLRCSPISGHKSVSWYQQVLGQGPQFIFQYYEKEERGRGNFPDRFSARQFPNYSSELNVNALLLGDSALYLCASSLDRVTSYEQYFGPGTRLTVT.

The gene calls are TRBV19 and TRBJ2-5; 8 positions agree with TRBD1. V lost 10 bases and J lost 1; bases outside the gene matches: 5. CDR1 is LNHDA and CDR2 is SQIVND in the germline V gene (reference sequence). CDR3 length: 13 residues. The CDR3 sequence is CATGGTGQETQYF. DNA of the CDR3: TGTGCCACCGGCGGGACAGGCCAAGAGACCCAGTACTTC.

The chain combines TRBV28 with TRBJ1-1; 9 bases map to TRBD1. Trimming at V came to 5 bases and at J to 4 bases, leaving 14 bases not matched to a gene. CDR3 length: 17 residues. Per germline, CDR1 MDHEN and CDR2 SYDVKM. The CDR3 DNA sequence: TGTGCCAGCAGTCCCCCGGGACAGGGCGGTCCTGGCACTGAAGCTTTCTTT. Translated, it gives CASSPPGQGGPGTEAFF.

This rearrangement joins TRBV3-1 to TRBJ1-4, with D hard to call. The CDR3 runs to 12 residues. The germline CDR1 and CDR2 sequences are LGHDT and YNNKEL (reference sequence). V was shortened by 6 bases and J by 5 bases, with 7 bases between the two germline ends. CDR3 loop: CASRSLNEKLFF. In DNA, the CDR3 is TGTGCCAGCAGGAGTTTAAATGAAAAACTGTTTTTT. The full variable domain, rest sourced from reference TRBV3-1 and TRBJ1-4, is DTAVSQTPKYLVTQMGNDKSIKCEQNLGHDTMYWYKQDSKKFLKIMFSYNNKELIINETVPNRFSPKSPDKAHLNLHINSLELGDSAVYFCASRSLNEKLFFGSGTQLSVL.